Here is one T cell receptor (beta chain) with its context. Source study methods: The assay estimated nucleated cells by amplifying reference gene primers. Assay used: immunoSEQ multiplex PCR; TCRdb lists only in-frame clones, some missing. Clone size and the V and J calls come from that table; the DNA yielded D and trimming. The sample yields some 150,000 clones, 80% to 90% seen once. These data belong to a study of blood T cell repertoires in COVID-19. Study context: The samples span acute and convalescent COVID-19 from the United States, Italy and Spain. In each case, the material was cDNA or gDNA derived from T cells, B-cell-depleted T cells, or PBMCs.

The ends were cut back, 4 bases at V and 4 bases at J, with 8 bases in the middle. CDR3 length: 13 amino acids. In germline, CDR1 is LNHDA, CDR2 SQIVND (reference sequence). The specimen sequenced was peripheral blood. This TCR was sampled from a man aged 70 or older with acute or convalescent COVID-19. This chain joins TRBV19 and TRBJ1-5, with a possible D match to TRBD1 (5 bases). In DNA form, the CDR3 reads TGTGCCAGTAGTAGACAGAAAAATCAGCCCCAGCATTTT. As protein: CASSRQKNQPQHF. The complete variable domain, with remaining parts taken from reference TRBV19 and TRBJ1-5, reads DGGITQSPKYLFRKEGQNVTLSCEQNLNHDAMYWYRQDPGQGLRLIYYSQIVNDFQKGDIAEGYSVSREKKESFPLTVTSAQKNPTAFYLCASSRQKNQPQHFGDGTRLSIL.